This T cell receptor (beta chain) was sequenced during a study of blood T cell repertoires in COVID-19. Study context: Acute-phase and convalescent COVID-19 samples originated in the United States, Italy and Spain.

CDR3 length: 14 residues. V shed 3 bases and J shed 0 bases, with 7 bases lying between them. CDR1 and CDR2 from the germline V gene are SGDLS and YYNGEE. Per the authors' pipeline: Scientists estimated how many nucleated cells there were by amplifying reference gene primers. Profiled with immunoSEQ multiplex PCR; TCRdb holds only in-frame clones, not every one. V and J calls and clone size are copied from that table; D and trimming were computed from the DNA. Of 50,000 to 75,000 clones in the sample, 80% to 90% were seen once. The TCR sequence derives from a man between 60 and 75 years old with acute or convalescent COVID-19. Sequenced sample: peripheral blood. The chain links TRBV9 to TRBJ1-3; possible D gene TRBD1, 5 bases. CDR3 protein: CASSGGLSGNTIYF. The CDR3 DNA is TGTGCCAGCAGCGGGGGACTCTCTGGAAACACCATATATTTT.